The rows below give T cell receptor beta chains drawn from one sample of a study of identical twins. TCRdb re-called the 5' RACE reads with MiXCR, one entry per CDR3 protein. Here the sample spans 570,000 or so distinct CDR3 sequences, 7.5% to 10% being singletons. In addition, the sample was reused for a study of yellow fever vaccine responses in identical twins.

The sequencing sample was made of PBMCs. Receptors were obtained from a woman between 18 and 29 years old in good health. Each CDR3 is given with its conserved first and last residue. The D gene is left open where the match is weak. Clone size is stated in some rows and not others, as once, few, many or a class when expanded.

d_gene	v_gene	abundance	j_gene	CDR3aa	CDR3nt
TRBD2	TRBV5-4	-	TRBJ2-2	CASSFGTSGLRDTGELFF	TGTGCCAGCAGCTTCGGGACTAGCGGACTTCGTGACACCGGGGAGCTGTTTTTT
TRBD2	TRBV25-1	-	TRBJ2-7	CASSESRGTSPKSSYEQYF	TGTGCCAGCAGTGAGTCTAGAGGGACTAGCCCGAAGTCCTCCTACGAGCAGTACTTC
TRBD1	TRBV27	many	TRBJ2-2	CASSLAGTDPGELFF	TGTGCCAGCAGTCTCGCCGGGACAGACCCCGGGGAGCTGTTTTTT
-	TRBV27	few	TRBJ2-3	CASSLAAGMRDTQYF	TGTGCCAGCAGTTTGGCGGCGGGTATGAGAGATACGCAGTATTTT
TRBD1	TRBV6-5	few	TRBJ2-7	CASSYSLPGQGGKDEQYF	TGTGCCAGCAGTTACTCTCTGCCGGGACAGGGGGGGAAAGACGAGCAGTACTTC
TRBD1	TRBV14	many	TRBJ2-5	CASGQGKTQYF	TGTGCCAGTGGACAGGGGAAGACCCAGTACTTC
-	TRBV4-1	many	TRBJ2-7	CASSQAGSYEQYF	TGTGCCAGCAGCCAAGCAGGATCCTACGAGCAGTACTTC
-	TRBV28	few	TRBJ2-7	CASSLSKREQYF	TGTGCCAGCAGTCTCTCTAAGCGGGAGCAGTACTTC
-	TRBV5-1	-	TRBJ2-7	CASSLRTTPIYEQYF	TGCGCCAGCAGCTTGAGGACCACACCAATCTACGAGCAGTACTTC
TRBD2	TRBV7-2	-	TRBJ2-2	CASSRTSGTFGELFF	TGTGCCAGCAGCCGGACTAGCGGGACCTTCGGGGAGCTGTTTTTT
TRBD2	TRBV12-3/TRBV12-4	many	TRBJ2-7	CASRRGGNSYEQYF	TGTGCCAGCAGGCGCGGGGGTAACTCCTACGAGCAGTACTTC
-	TRBV12-3/TRBV12-4	many	TRBJ1-3	CASSLNRASGNTIYF	TGTGCCAGCAGTCTAAACAGGGCCTCTGGAAACACCATATATTTT
-	TRBV28	-	TRBJ1-1	CASRERGFRSTEAFF	TGTGCCAGCAGGGAACGAGGCTTTAGGAGCACTGAAGCTTTCTTT
-	TRBV20-1	many	TRBJ2-5	CSARDLGETQYF	TGCAGTGCTAGAGATCTGGGAGAGACCCAGTACTTC
TRBD2	TRBV11-2	-	TRBJ2-2	CASSQGLAGGPKTGELFF	TGTGCCAGCAGCCAGGGACTAGCGGGGGGGCCAAAAACCGGGGAGCTGTTTTTT
-	TRBV24-1	few	TRBJ2-7	CATSDLDSYEQYF	TGTGCCACCAGTGATCTAGACTCCTACGAGCAGTACTTC
TRBD2	TRBV28	many	TRBJ2-3	CASSLLASGGYTQYF	TGTGCCAGCAGTTTATTGGCTAGCGGGGGGTATACGCAGTATTTT
-	TRBV4-3	many	TRBJ2-4	CASSQDVGIQYF	TGCGCCAGCAGCCAGGACGTGGGCATTCAGTACTTC
TRBD2	TRBV7-3	many	TRBJ2-3	CASSALAGAADTQYF	TGTGCCAGCAGCGCCCTAGCGGGGGCAGCAGATACGCAGTATTTT
-	TRBV5-1	many	TRBJ2-5	CASSLWDPKVETQYF	TGCGCCAGCAGCTTGTGGGACCCGAAAGTGGAGACCCAGTACTTC
-	TRBV11-1	-	TRBJ2-6	CASSMARAAGANVLTF	TGTGCCAGCAGCATGGCAAGGGCAGCTGGGGCCAACGTCCTGACTTTC
TRBD2	TRBV9	many	TRBJ2-5	CASSLGLVWETQYF	TGTGCCAGCAGCCTGGGACTAGTTTGGGAGACCCAGTACTTC
TRBD1	TRBV6-1	few	TRBJ2-4	CASRTGKNIQYF	TGTGCCAGCCGGACAGGGAAAAACATTCAGTACTTC
TRBD1	TRBV4-3	few	TRBJ2-7	CASSQALGTGGFEQYF	TGCGCCAGCAGCCAGGCCCTCGGGACAGGGGGCTTCGAGCAGTACTTC
-	TRBV3-1	-	TRBJ2-1	CASSQYGANNEQFF	TGTGCCAGCAGCCAATACGGGGCCAACAATGAGCAGTTCTTC
-	TRBV28	-	TRBJ1-1	CASARPMNTEAFF	TGTGCCAGCGCCAGACCCATGAACACTGAAGCTTTCTTT
TRBD1	TRBV29-1	many	TRBJ2-1	CSVLEPDRASNEQFF	TGCAGCGTCCTCGAACCTGACAGGGCCAGCAATGAGCAGTTCTTC
TRBD2	TRBV9	-	TRBJ2-5	CASSVGRSSGQETQYF	TGTGCCAGCAGCGTAGGGCGGAGTAGCGGGCAAGAGACCCAGTACTTC
-	TRBV5-1	many	TRBJ2-1	CASSPGPTNNEQFF	TGCGCCAGCAGCCCGGGACCCACCAACAATGAGCAGTTCTTC
-	TRBV20-1	few	TRBJ2-1	CSLPKGERGNEQFF	TGCAGTTTACCCAAGGGCGAAAGGGGGAATGAGCAGTTCTTC
-	TRBV9	few	TRBJ2-2	CASSPPGTGTGELFF	TGTGCCAGCAGTCCACCCGGGACGGGCACCGGGGAGCTGTTTTTT
-	TRBV4-3	few	TRBJ2-2	CASSQYGGTGELFF	TGCGCCAGCAGCCAGTACGGCGGGACCGGGGAGCTGTTTTTT
-	TRBV4-1	few	TRBJ2-2	CASSQVGVVGELFF	TGCGCCAGCAGCCAAGTAGGGGTTGTCGGGGAGCTGTTTTTT
-	TRBV7-2	few	TRBJ2-7	CASTSSLGPYEQYF	TGTGCCAGCACGAGTTCTCTGGGTCCCTACGAGCAGTACTTC
-	TRBV2	-	TRBJ2-3	CASSRTGAISTDTQYF	TGTGCCAGCAGTCGAACAGGCGCAATTAGTACAGATACGCAGTATTTT
TRBD1	TRBV28	-	TRBJ2-7	CAGGTGGIEQYF	TGTGCCGGGGGGACAGGGGGCATCGAGCAGTACTTC
-	TRBV6-5	many	TRBJ2-7	CASSSLVGVTSYEQYF	TGTGCCAGCAGTTCACTGGTTGGGGTTACGAGCTACGAGCAGTACTTC
TRBD2	TRBV28	many	TRBJ2-3	CASRGPGRAGGHDTQYF	TGTGCCAGTAGGGGCCCTGGACGAGCGGGGGGGCACGATACGCAGTATTTT
TRBD2	TRBV5-1	many	TRBJ2-7	CASSLEPRIGRVAGVGLYEQYF	TGCGCCAGCAGCTTGGAACCCCGCATCGGAAGGGTAGCGGGAGTCGGGCTCTACGAGCAGTACTTC
TRBD1	TRBV12-3/TRBV12-4	few	TRBJ1-1	CASSSYPGQVDTEAFF	TGTGCCAGCAGTTCCTACCCGGGACAGGTGGACACTGAAGCTTTCTTT
-	TRBV3-1	few	TRBJ2-1	CASSQETRSVNEQFF	TGTGCCAGCAGCCAAGAGACTAGGTCGGTCAATGAGCAGTTCTTC
-	TRBV3-1	-	TRBJ2-3	CASRKGDRSSTDTQYF	TGTGCCAGCAGGAAAGGCGACAGGAGTAGCACAGATACGCAGTATTTT
TRBD2	TRBV24-1	-	TRBJ2-1	CATQAGTSGRVVPYNEQFF	TGTGCCACCCAGGCGGGGACTAGCGGGAGAGTCGTCCCCTACAATGAGCAGTTCTTC
TRBD2	TRBV10-3	many	TRBJ2-1	CAISPLGTSQSSYNEQFF	TGTGCCATCAGTCCCCTGGGGACTAGCCAGAGCTCCTACAATGAGCAGTTCTTC
-	TRBV3-1	many	TRBJ1-1	CASSQGANTEAFF	TGTGCCAGCAGCCAAGGGGCAAACACTGAAGCTTTCTTT
-	TRBV2	few	TRBJ2-1	CASSTGARELYNEQFF	TGTGCCAGCAGTACGGGGGCCAGGGAGCTCTACAATGAGCAGTTCTTC
TRBD1	TRBV29-1	many	TRBJ2-7	CSVFYWDRGTYEQYF	TGCAGCGTTTTCTACTGGGACAGGGGGACCTACGAGCAGTACTTC
-	TRBV10-3	many	TRBJ2-2	CAISESWLPGELFF	TGTGCCATCAGTGAGTCGTGGTTGCCCGGGGAGCTGTTTTTT
-	TRBV24-1	many	TRBJ2-1	CATSDFRASYNEQFF	TGTGCCACCAGTGATTTCCGGGCCTCCTACAATGAGCAGTTCTTC
-	TRBV15	-	TRBJ2-7	CATSPGGVGQGGYEQYF	TGTGCCACCAGCCCCGGGGGAGTCGGGCAGGGAGGTTACGAGCAGTACTTC
TRBD1	TRBV5-1	-	TRBJ2-2	CASSLSGQGVNTGELFF	TGCGCCAGCAGCTTGTCTGGACAGGGGGTTAACACCGGGGAGCTGTTTTTT
TRBD2	TRBV4-1	few	TRBJ2-1	CASSLPSGTEQFF	TGCGCCAGCAGCCTACCTAGCGGGACTGAGCAGTTCTTC